This T cell receptor (beta chain) was sequenced for a study of T-cell reconstitution after alpha-beta-depleted transplantation in children. Points from the study as a whole: Several hundred graft clones that had expanded were reportedly the source of alpha-beta T cells about two months after transplant. Counts and diversity of T cells one year after transplant came mostly from newly produced T cells. In some patients, recipient T cells and intrathymic progenitors surviving conditioning explained high day-60 diversity.

As for this clonotype: Its specificity is not known.

Researchers prepared the TCRbeta library using unique molecular identifiers, the study reports. TCRdb fed the PCR reads into MiXCR, producing one record per CDR3 protein. The table records around 960,000 distinct CDR3 sequences, 25% to 35% of them present only once. Trimming removed 4 bases at V and 0 bases at J, with 23 bases between. Germline assignment: CDR1 SGHDT and CDR2 YYEEEE. The CDR3 covers 19 residues. The TCR originated in a boy under two years old who had a stem cell transplant for SCID, so the T cells may come from the graft donor. The chain uses TRBV5-6 and TRBJ2-4; possible D gene TRBD1, 6 bases. The sequencing used PBMCs, mostly from graft donor cells, collected 360 days after TCRalphabeta/CD19-depleted stem cell transplant. CDR3 residues: CASSLGQDRYRLAKNIQYF. The CDR3 DNA follows: TGTGCCAGCAGCCTTGGGCAGGACAGATACCGACTAGCCAAAAACATTCAGTACTTC.